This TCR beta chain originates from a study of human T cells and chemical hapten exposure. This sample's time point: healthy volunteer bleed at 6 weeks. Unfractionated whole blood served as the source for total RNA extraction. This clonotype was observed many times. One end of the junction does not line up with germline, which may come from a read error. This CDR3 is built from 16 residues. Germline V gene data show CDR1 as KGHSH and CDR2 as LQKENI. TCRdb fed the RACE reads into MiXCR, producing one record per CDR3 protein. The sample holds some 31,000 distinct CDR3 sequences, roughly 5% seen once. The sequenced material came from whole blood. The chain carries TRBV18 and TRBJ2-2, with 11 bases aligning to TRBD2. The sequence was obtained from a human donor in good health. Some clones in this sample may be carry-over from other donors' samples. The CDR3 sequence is CASSPPALAGDGELFF. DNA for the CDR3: TGTGCCAGCTCCCCACCGGCACTAGCGGGAGACGGGGAGCTGTTTTTT.